These 14 T cell receptor beta chains share one sample of origin, sequenced in a study of shared clonotypes between healthy human individuals. Assay used: immunoSEQ multiplex PCR; TCRdb lists only in-frame clones, some missing. The table has about 460,000 clones, roughly 80% seen once. Sequenced input: PBMCs. These receptors all come from a woman aged 40 to 49 in good health. Some clones in this sample may be carry-over from other donors' samples.

The rearrangement joins TRBV11-3 to TRBJ2-2; tentatively, D is TRBD2 (6 bases). V was trimmed by 8 bases and J by 2 bases, leaving 12 bases between them. The CDR3 is 14 residues long. Germline assignment: CDR1 SGHNT and CDR2 YENEEA. The CDR3 reads CASCPSVNTGELFF. CDR3 nucleotides: TGTGCCAGCTGCCCTAGCGTTAACACCGGGGAGCTGTTTTTT.

A word on this clone: A read error is the likely source, as a far larger clone sits one nucleotide away. The genes are TRBV29-1 and TRBJ2-5; either TRBD1 or TRBD2 may fit D (5 bases each). Germline loops: CDR1 SQVTM, CDR2 ANQGSEA. This CDR3 region has 14 residues. DNA of the CDR3: TGCAGCGTTGGGGGCGGGCAGGTCGCGGAGACCCTGTACTTC. It is translated as CSVGGGQVAETLYF.

Only one count was recorded for this clone. The J gene is TRBJ2-7, the V gene TRBV28; D gene unclear. The CDR3 is made up of 14 amino acids. Per the germline V gene, CDR1 is MDHEN and CDR2 is SYDVKM. The germline V and J ends were trimmed by 6 bases and 3 bases, with 15 bases remaining between them. CDR3 coding DNA: TGTGCCAGCAGCGAACCTCCCAGGAACTACGAGCAGTACTTC. Encoded protein: CASSEPPRNYEQYF. Complete variable domain (other parts from reference TRBV28 and TRBJ2-7): DVKVTQSSRYLVKRTGEKVFLECVQDMDHENMFWYRQDPGLGLRLIYFSYDVKMKEKGDIPEGYSVSREKKERFSLILESASTNQTSMYLCASSEPPRNYEQYFGPGTRLTVT.

The chain joins TRBV4-2 to TRBJ2-1, with TRBD1 identical over 10 bases. CDR3 length equals 15 residues. V lost 0 bases to trimming and J lost 5 bases; unmatched junction nucleotides: 1. Germline CDR1 reads LGHNA; CDR2 reads YNFKEQ. CDR3 amino acids: CASSQEGQGDNEQFF. CDR3 sequence (DNA): TGTGCCAGCAGCCAAGAAGGACAGGGGGACAATGAGCAGTTCTTC.

This clone was seen a handful of times. The J gene is TRBJ2-6, the V gene TRBV6-1, with a possible D match to TRBD1 (6 bases). Trimming removed 7 bases at V and 0 bases at J, with 10 bases between. Germline values: CDR1 MNHNS, CDR2 SASEGT. The CDR3 spans 15 residues. The CDR3 is CASNLQGSGANVLTF. For the CDR3, the DNA is TGTGCCAGCAACTTACAGGGCTCTGGGGCCAACGTCCTGACTTTC.

Turning to this clone: It is likely a read error: a sequence one base away is far more abundant. The chain links TRBV29-1 to TRBJ2-5; TRBD2 agrees at 10 bases. This CDR3 is built from 14 residues. The germline V gene encodes CDR1 SQVTM and CDR2 ANQGSEA. Germline trimming cut 4 bases from V and 2 bases from J; bases unmatched to any gene: 4. The CDR3 DNA reads TGCAGCGTTGGAGGACTAGCGGAACAAGAGACCCAGTACTTC. It encodes CSVGGLAEQETQYF.

This rearrangement joins TRBV15 to TRBJ1-2, with D uncertain. Deletions cut 0 bases from V and 1 base from J, with 12 bases between. Germline values: CDR1 LNHNV, CDR2 YYDKDF (reference sequence). The CDR3 runs to 16 residues. This CDR3 reads CATSRDRATNNYGYTF. In nucleotides, the CDR3 is TGTGCCACCAGCAGAGATAGGGCTACCAATAACTATGGCTACACCTTC.

The chain carries TRBV28 and TRBJ2-7; 12 bases are a match to TRBD2. The CDR3 is 15 amino acids. Trimming at V came to 6 bases and at J to 3 bases, leaving 6 bases not matched to a gene. Germline V CDR1 and CDR2: MDHEN, SYDVKM. This chain's CDR3 is CASRRGLAGNYEQYF. Here the CDR3 DNA reads TGTGCCAGCAGGCGGGGACTAGCGGGTAACTACGAGCAGTACTTC. The variable domain in full, completed from reference TRBV28 and TRBJ2-7, reads DVKVTQSSRYLVKRTGEKVFLECVQDMDHENMFWYRQDPGLGLRLIYFSYDVKMKEKGDIPEGYSVSREKKERFSLILESASTNQTSMYLCASRRGLAGNYEQYFGPGTRLTVT.

The chain joins TRBV27 to TRBJ2-6; D may be TRBD2 (6 bases). This CDR3 comprises 19 residues. In germline, CDR1 is MNHEY, CDR2 SMNVEV (reference sequence). Deletions cut 6 bases from V and 4 bases from J, with 25 bases between. The CDR3 reads CASSLGGTDALFGANVLTF. CDR3 DNA: TGTGCCAGCAGCCTAGGAGGGACCGACGCCCTCTTCGGGGCCAACGTCCTGACTTTC. Full variable domain (outside the CDR3, taken from reference TRBV27 and TRBJ2-6): EAQVTQNPRYLITVTGKKLTVTCSQNMNHEYMSWYRQDPGLGLRQIYYSMNVEVTDKGDVPEGYKVSRKEKRNFPLILESPSPNQTSLYFCASSLGGTDALFGANVLTFGAGSRLTVL.

The J gene is TRBJ1-2, the V gene TRBV6-4; unclear D gene. Deletions cut 3 bases from V and 8 bases from J, with 10 bases between. Germline V gene sequence: CDR1 MRHNA, CDR2 SNTAGT. This CDR3 is 12 amino acids long. CDR3 in amino acids: CASSEAGRGYTF. CDR3 in DNA: TGTGCCAGCAGTGAGGCAGGCCGGGGCTACACCTTC.

This clone was seen a single time. This CDR3 is CASSWGQPSTNEKLFF. The CDR3 nucleotides read TGTGCCAGCAGCTGGGGACAGCCTTCAACTAATGAAAAACTGTTTTTT. The chain joins TRBV7-9 to TRBJ1-4, with 7 bases aligning to TRBD1. The germline CDR1 and CDR2 sequences are SEHNR and FQNEAQ (reference sequence). Unmatched junction bases numbered 5, after V lost 4 bases and J lost 0 bases. The CDR3 contains 16 residues.

The rearrangement uses TRBV21-1 and TRBJ1-2. TRBV21-1 is marked as a pseudogene. The CDR3 extends over 12 amino acids. CDR3 loop: CASSSWTVGYTF. CDR3 nucleotide sequence: TGTGCCAGCAGCTCTTGGACCGTTGGCTACACCTTC.

The chain carries TRBV10-3 and TRBJ2-5, with 7 bases lining up with TRBD1. V lost 5 bases, J lost 3 bases, and 6 bases stayed unmatched. Looked up from germline, CDR1 is ENHRY and CDR2 is SYGVKD. The CDR3 length is 14 residues. For the CDR3, the DNA is TGTGCCATCAGTCCGGGACAGACCAAAGAGACCCAGTACTTC. Translation gives CAISPGQTKETQYF.

V is TRBV28 and J is TRBJ1-2; D is perhaps TRBD1 (5 bases). This CDR3 has 13 amino acids. The V end was cut by 2 bases, the J end by 8 bases, with 12 bases between. CDR1 and CDR2 (germline): MDHEN, SYDVKM. The CDR3 bases are TGTGCCAGCAGTTTAGGGGCGGGATGGGGCTACACCTTC. Its translation: CASSLGAGWGYTF.